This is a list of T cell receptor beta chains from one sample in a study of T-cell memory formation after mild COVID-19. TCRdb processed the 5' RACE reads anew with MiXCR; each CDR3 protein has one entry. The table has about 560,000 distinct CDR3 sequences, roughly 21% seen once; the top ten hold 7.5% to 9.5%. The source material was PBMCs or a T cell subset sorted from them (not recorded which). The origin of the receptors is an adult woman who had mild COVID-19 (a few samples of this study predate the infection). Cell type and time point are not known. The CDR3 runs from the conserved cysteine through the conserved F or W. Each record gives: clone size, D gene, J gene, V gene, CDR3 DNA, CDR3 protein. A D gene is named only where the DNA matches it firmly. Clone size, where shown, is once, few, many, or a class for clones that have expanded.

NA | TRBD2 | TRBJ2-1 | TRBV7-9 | TGTGCCAGCAGCTTAGTTGGGCTAGCGGGAGGTTCTTTCAATGAGCAGTTCTTC | CASSLVGLAGGSFNEQFF
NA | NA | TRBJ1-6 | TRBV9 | TGTGCCAGCAGCCCAAGATGGGGGGGCAATTCACCCCTCCACTTT | CASSPRWGGNSPLHF
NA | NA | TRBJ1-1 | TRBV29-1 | TGCAGCGTGTCCCCGAGCTCCGGGACTACCACTGAAGCTTTCTTT | CSVSPSSGTTTEAFF
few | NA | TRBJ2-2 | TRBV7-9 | TGTGCCAGCAGTCCAGACTACTCCGGGGAGCTGTTTTTT | CASSPDYSGELFF
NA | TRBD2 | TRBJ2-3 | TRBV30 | TGTGCCTGGAACCAACTAGCGGCCACAGATACGCAGTATTTT | CAWNQLAATDTQYF
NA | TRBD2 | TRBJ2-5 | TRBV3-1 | TGTGCCAGCAGCCAAGGGTCTAGCGGGGGGGCATGGGAGACCCAGTACTTC | CASSQGSSGGAWETQYF
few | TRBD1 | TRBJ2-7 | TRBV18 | TGTGCCAGCTCATTCGGACAGGTAGAGTACGAGCAGTACTTC | CASSFGQVEYEQYF
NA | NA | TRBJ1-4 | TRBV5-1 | TGCGCCAGCAGCTTCTCCAGTGCAACTAATGAAAAACTGTTTTTT | CASSFSSATNEKLFF
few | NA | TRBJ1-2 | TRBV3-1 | TGTGCCAGCAGCGCCCGCAACTATGGCTACACCTTC | CASSARNYGYTF
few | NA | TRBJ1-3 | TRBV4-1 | TGCGCCAGCAGCCAAGATAAAAGCGGCGGAAACACCATATATTTT | CASSQDKSGGNTIYF
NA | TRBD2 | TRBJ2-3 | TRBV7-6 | TGTGCCAGCAGCTTAGGCCCAAAAGTCGGACTAGCGGCAACAGATACGCAGTATTTT | CASSLGPKVGLAATDTQYF
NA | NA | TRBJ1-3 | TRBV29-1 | TGCAGCGTTGAAGTGTTAGGGACACTCGGAAACACCATATATTTT | CSVEVLGTLGNTIYF
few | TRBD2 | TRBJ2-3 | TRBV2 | TGTGCCAGCAGATCCCCTAGCGGGGCGACTTCAGATACGCAGTATTTT | CASRSPSGATSDTQYF
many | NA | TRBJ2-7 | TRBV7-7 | TGTGCCAGCAGCCAAGCCCGCGGCTACGAGCAGTACTTC | CASSQARGYEQYF
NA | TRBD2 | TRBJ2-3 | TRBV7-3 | TGTGCCAGCAGCTTAACTTCTAGCGGGGGCCCGAGCACAGATACGCAGTATTTT | CASSLTSSGGPSTDTQYF
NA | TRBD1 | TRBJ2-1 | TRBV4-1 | TGCGCCAGCAGCCAAGGGCCCCGTGGACAGGGGGCAGTATACAATGAGCAGTTCTTC | CASSQGPRGQGAVYNEQFF
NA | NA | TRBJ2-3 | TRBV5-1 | TGCGCCAGCAGCGCGATATATGGTACAGATACGCAGTATTTT | CASSAIYGTDTQYF
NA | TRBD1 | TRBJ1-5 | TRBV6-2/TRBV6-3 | TGTGCCAGCAGTTACGGGACAGCTCTGGGGCCCCAGCATTTT | CASSYGTALGPQHF
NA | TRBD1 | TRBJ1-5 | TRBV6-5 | TGTGCCAGCAGTTACACTGGACAGGGTGGCAATCAGCCCCAGCATTTT | CASSYTGQGGNQPQHF
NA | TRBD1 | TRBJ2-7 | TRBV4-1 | TGCGCCAGCAGCCACCGGGACAGGGATTTCTACGAGCAGTACTTC | CASSHRDRDFYEQYF
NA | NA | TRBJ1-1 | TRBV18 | TGTGCCAGCTCCCCATCGATTAGGAACACTGAAGCTTTCTTT | CASSPSIRNTEAFF
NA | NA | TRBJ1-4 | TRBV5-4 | TGTGCCAGCAGCTTTCACCGTGTAGATCTGACTGCAACTAATGAAAAACTGTTTTTT | CASSFHRVDLTATNEKLFF
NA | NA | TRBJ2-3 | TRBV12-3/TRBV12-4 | TGTGCCAGCAGTTTTATGGGCCAACCCGTAGATACGCAGTATTTT | CASSFMGQPVDTQYF
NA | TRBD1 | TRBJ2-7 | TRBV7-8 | TGTGCCAGCAGCTTAGCGGCGCTGGCAGGGGGTTCCTCCTACGAGCAGTACTTC | CASSLAALAGGSSYEQYF
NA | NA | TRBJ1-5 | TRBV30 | TGTGCCTGGAGTAAGCCGGGGTCCTACAATCAGCCCCAGCATTTT | CAWSKPGSYNQPQHF
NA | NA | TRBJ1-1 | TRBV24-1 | TGTGCCACCAGTGTGGGAGGCATGAACACTGAAGCTTTCTTT | CATSVGGMNTEAFF
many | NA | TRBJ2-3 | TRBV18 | TGTGCCAGCTCACCCCCGACCCGAACAGATACGCAGTATTTT | CASSPPTRTDTQYF
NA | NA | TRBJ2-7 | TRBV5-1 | TGCGCCAGCAGCTTGGACGGCTTATCCTACGAGCAGTACTTC | CASSLDGLSYEQYF
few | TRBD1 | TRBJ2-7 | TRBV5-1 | TGCGCCAGCCCCGAGGACAGGGGGTGCCTAGGGGCCTTTTCCTACGAGCAGTACTTC | CASPEDRGCLGAFSYEQYF
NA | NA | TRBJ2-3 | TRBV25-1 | TGTGCCAGCAGAGATGGCCGGGACGGTGGCACAGATACGCAGTATTTT | CASRDGRDGGTDTQYF
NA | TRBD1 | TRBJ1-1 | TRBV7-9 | TGTGCCAGCAGCCCTAGTCCCGGGACAGGGTACGAGAGAGCTTTCTTT | CASSPSPGTGYERAFF
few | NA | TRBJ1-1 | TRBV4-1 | TGCGCCAGCAGCCGTGATAGAAACAGCCCCCTTGAAGCTTTCTTT | CASSRDRNSPLEAFF
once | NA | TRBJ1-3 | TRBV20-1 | TGCAGTGCGGGGGATCCTCGGTCAGGGAACACCATATATTTT | CSAGDPRSGNTIYF
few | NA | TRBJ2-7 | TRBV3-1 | TGTGCCAGCAGCCAAGGTCGTCAACAACCTCAGTACTTC | CASSQGRQQPQYF
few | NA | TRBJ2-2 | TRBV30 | TGTGCCTGGAGAGCCGGAGGGCACGACACCGGGGAGCTGTTTTTT | CAWRAGGHDTGELFF
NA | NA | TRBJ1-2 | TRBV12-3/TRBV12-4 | TGTGCCAGCAGTTTAGTTCTGGGGAACTATGGCTACACCTTC | CASSLVLGNYGYTF
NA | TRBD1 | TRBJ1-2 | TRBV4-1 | TGCGCCAGCAGCCAAAGGGGGACAGGGGGCGTTGATGGCTACACCTTC | CASSQRGTGGVDGYTF
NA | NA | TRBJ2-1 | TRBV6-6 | TGTGCCAGCAGTTACGGGCCCCGGCAAAACAATGAGCAGTTCTTC | CASSYGPRQNNEQFF
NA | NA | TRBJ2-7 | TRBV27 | TGTGCCAGCAGTTTACAGGGGTACAGTCGTGACGAGCAGTACTTC | CASSLQGYSRDEQYF
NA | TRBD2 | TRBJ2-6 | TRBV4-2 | TGTGCCAGCACCCGACTAGCGGGGGCCTCTGGGGCCAACGTCCTGACTTTC | CASTRLAGASGANVLTF
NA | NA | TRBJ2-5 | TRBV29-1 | TGCAGCGTTGACTCAGTCGGGACCCAGTACTTC | CSVDSVGTQYF
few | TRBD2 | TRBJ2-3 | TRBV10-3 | TGTGCCATCAGTGGACTAGCGGGGGCCTCAGATACGCAGTATTTT | CAISGLAGASDTQYF
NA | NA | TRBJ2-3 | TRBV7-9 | TGTGCCAGCAGTTCCTTCACCGGGAGATACACAGATACGCAGTATTTT | CASSSFTGRYTDTQYF
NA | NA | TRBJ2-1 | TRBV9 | TGTGCCAGCAGCGTAGCAAAGGGACGTTATGAGCAGTTCTTC | CASSVAKGRYEQFF
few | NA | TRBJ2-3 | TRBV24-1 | TGTGCCACCAGTGAACAGGATTACACAGATACGCAGTATTTT | CATSEQDYTDTQYF
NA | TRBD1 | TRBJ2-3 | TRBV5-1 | TGCGCCAGCAGCTTGGGACAGGGTGACACAGATACGCAGTATTTT | CASSLGQGDTDTQYF
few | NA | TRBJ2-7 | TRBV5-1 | TGCGCCAGCAGCTTGACCGCAACCCCGACGGGGCCCCCCTACGAGCAGTACTTC | CASSLTATPTGPPYEQYF